Following are 10 T cell receptor beta chains from one sample sequenced in a study of T cells in Graves' hyperthyroidism and ophthalmopathy. Researchers took RNA transcripts and amplified the TCR beta CDR3 regions from them. TCR CDR3 underwent first-round RT-PCR with the HTBI primer set. One entry per CDR3 protein results from TCRdb running MiXCR on the multiplex PCR reads. The sample has about 640,000 distinct CDR3 sequences; 14% are singletons. Sequencing was performed on blood. The receptors originated from a woman aged 45-60 years with Graves' ophthalmopathy.

This chain uses TRBV9 with TRBJ1-2; TRBD1 is a possible D gene (6 bases). The V and J ends lost 1 base and 5 bases respectively, with 24 bases between them. Per the germline V gene, CDR1 is SGDLS and CDR2 is YYNGEE. The CDR3 has 18 residues. CDR3 DNA sequence: TGTGCCAGCAGCGTAAGGGACGGGGGCCTCCACCCAACTTATGGCTACACCTTC. This sequence encodes CASSVRDGGLHPTYGYTF. The full variable domain, in which reference TRBV9 and TRBJ1-2 provide the parts outside the CDR3, is DSGVTQTPKHLITATGQRVTLRCSPRSGDLSVYWYQQSLDQGLQFLIQYYNGEERAKGNILERFSAQQFPDLHSELNLSSLELGDSALYFCASSVRDGGLHPTYGYTFGSGTRLTVV.

Ten or more counts support this clonotype. This sequence joins TRBV20-1 and TRBJ1-2; D gene unclear. Trimming pared 3 bases from V and 2 bases from J, leaving 13 bases between. The germline CDR1 and CDR2 sequences are DFQATT and SNEGSKA (reference sequence). The CDR3 is 14 residues long. As DNA, the CDR3 is TGCAGTGCTAGCCATCTTACACCAAACTATGGCTACACCTTC. Translating it yields CSASHLTPNYGYTF.

V gene TRBV20-1 combines with J gene TRBJ2-3; 12 nucleotides match TRBD2. Per the germline V gene, CDR1 is DFQATT and CDR2 is SNEGSKA (reference sequence). The CDR3 length is 17 residues. V lost 5 bases, J lost 3 bases, and 12 bases stayed unmatched. The CDR3 bases are TGCAGTGCTGGGGGGGCTAGCGGGAGGGCCGATACAGATACGCAGTATTTT. Its protein product is CSAGGASGRADTDTQYF.

This clonotype has just a few counts. V gene TRBV12-3 or TRBV12-4 combines with J gene TRBJ2-1; 7 bases agree with TRBD2. The CDR3 consists of 14 residues. Unmatched junction bases numbered 10, after V lost 6 bases and J lost 8 bases. DNA of the CDR3: TGTGCCAGCAGGGGAGGGCCCTCTACCCATGAGCAGTTCTTC. This translates into CASRGGPSTHEQFF.

The table lists this clonotype with many counts. The CDR3 region is CASSTGTANTIYF. The CDR3 nucleotides read TGTGCCAGCAGTACCGGGACAGCTAACACCATATATTTT. V gene TRBV12-3 or TRBV12-4 combines with J gene TRBJ1-3; 7 bases fit TRBD1. J gave up 7 bases and V 5 bases, and 5 bases lay outside the gene matches. The CDR3 has 13 residues.

The chain recombines TRBV7-6 with TRBJ2-1; the match to TRBD2 covers 16 bases. This CDR3 region has 20 residues. The V segment lost 5 bases and the J segment 4 bases; nucleotides outside the gene matches: 14. CDR1 is SGHVS, CDR2 FNYEAQ, per germline. This CDR3 is CASSTTTGTSGRALYNEQFF. Here the CDR3 DNA reads TGTGCCAGCAGCACCACCACCGGGACTAGCGGGAGGGCCTTATACAATGAGCAGTTCTTC.

This clonotype was recorded many times. The V call is TRBV20-1, the J call TRBJ2-1; 9 bases are shared with TRBD1. V gave up 1 base and J gave up 4 bases; unmatched junction bases: 8. The V gene's germline CDR1 is DFQATT and CDR2 SNEGSKA (reference sequence). CDR3 size: 16 residues. The CDR3 DNA reads as TGCAGTGCTAGAGGAGTTTGGGACAGGGTTTACAATGAGCAGTTCTTC. Translating it yields CSARGVWDRVYNEQFF.

This clonotype was counted many times. V usage is TRBV29-1 and J usage is TRBJ2-7; 7 positions match TRBD2. V was clipped by 7 bases and J by 4 bases; unmatched bases: 10. This CDR3 has 13 amino acids. The germline CDR1 and CDR2 sequences are SQVTM and ANQGSEA. This chain's CDR3 is CSAEGGSGYEQYF. The CDR3 DNA sequence: TGCAGCGCCGAAGGCGGGAGTGGGTACGAGCAGTACTTC.

The V gene is TRBV7-2, the J gene TRBJ1-4, with D unresolved. Germline CDR1 is SGHTA and CDR2 is FQGNSA. The CDR3 length is 13 residues. Trimming pared 6 bases from V and 8 bases from J, leaving 13 bases between. The CDR3: CASRSPPGEKLFF. The CDR3 DNA is TGTGCCAGCAGATCTCCACCGGGAGAAAAACTGTTTTTT.

This clonotype showed up many times. This chain connects TRBV20-1 to TRBJ1-4; a possible D gene is TRBD1 (5 bases). In germline, CDR1 is DFQATT, CDR2 SNEGSKA (reference sequence). The CDR3 has 15 residues. V lost 1 base, J lost 4 bases, and 13 bases lay in between. CDR3 residues: CSARGGGQYNEKLFF. The CDR3, as DNA: TGCAGTGCTAGAGGGGGAGGACAATATAATGAAAAACTGTTTTTT.